The sequence of this T cell receptor beta chain was determined in a study of blood T cells in healthy people across ages. Alongside a J-beta primer mix, a sample-barcoded 5' primer served in a second PCR lasting roughly 6 to 11 cycles. One entry per CDR3 protein results from TCRdb running MiXCR on the 5' RACE reads. The sample contains about 1,500,000 distinct CDR3 sequences, 28% of which appear only once. The length of the CDR3 is 15 residues. The germline gives CDR1 SGHRS, CDR2 YFSETQ. V was clipped by 5 bases and J by 0 bases, with 15 bases between them. This sequence was found in a young woman in good health. The sequencing sample was made of blood. The chain recombines TRBV5-1 with TRBJ2-7, with D perhaps being TRBD1 or TRBD2 (7 bases each). The CDR3 loop reads CASRGGDSFSYEQYF. Here the CDR3 DNA reads TGCGCCAGCAGAGGGGGGGACAGTTTCTCCTACGAGCAGTACTTC.